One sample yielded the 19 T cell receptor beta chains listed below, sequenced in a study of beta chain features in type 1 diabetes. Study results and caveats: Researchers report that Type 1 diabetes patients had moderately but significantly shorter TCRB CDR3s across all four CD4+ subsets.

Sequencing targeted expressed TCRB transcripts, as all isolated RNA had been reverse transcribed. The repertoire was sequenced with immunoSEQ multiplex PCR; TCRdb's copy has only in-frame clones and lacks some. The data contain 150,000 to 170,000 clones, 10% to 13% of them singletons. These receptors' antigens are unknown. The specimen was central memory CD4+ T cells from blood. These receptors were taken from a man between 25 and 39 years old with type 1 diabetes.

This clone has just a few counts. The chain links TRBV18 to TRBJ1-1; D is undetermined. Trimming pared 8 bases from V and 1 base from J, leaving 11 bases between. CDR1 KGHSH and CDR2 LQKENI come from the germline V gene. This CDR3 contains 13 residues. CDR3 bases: TGTGCCAGCCCAGTTGACAAGAACACTGAAGCTTTCTTT. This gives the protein CASPVDKNTEAFF.

The CDR3 DNA reads as TGTGCCAGCAGCTTAGCGACAGGACGCTACGAGCAGTACTTC. Amino acids: CASSLATGRYEQYF. This chain joins TRBV7-2 and TRBJ2-7; TRBD1 might be the D (6 bases). Germline V gene data show CDR1 as SGHTA and CDR2 as FQGNSA. Between the trimmed V and J ends, which lost 0 bases and 3 bases, there was a span of 9 bases. The CDR3 sequence is 14 residues long.

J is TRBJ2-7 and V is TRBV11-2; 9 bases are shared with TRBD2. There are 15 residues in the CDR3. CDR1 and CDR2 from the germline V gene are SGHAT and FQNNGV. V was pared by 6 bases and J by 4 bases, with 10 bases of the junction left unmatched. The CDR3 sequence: CASSSLAGEGYEQYF. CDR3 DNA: TGTGCCAGCAGTTCCTTAGCGGGAGAGGGATACGAGCAGTACTTC.

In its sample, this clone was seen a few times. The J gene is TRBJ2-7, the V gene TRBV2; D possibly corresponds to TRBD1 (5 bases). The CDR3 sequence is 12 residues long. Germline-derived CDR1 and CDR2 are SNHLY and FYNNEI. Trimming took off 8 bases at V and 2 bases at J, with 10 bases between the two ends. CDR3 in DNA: TGTGCCAGCGGGGCAGATACCTACGAGCAGTACTTC. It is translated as CASGADTYEQYF.

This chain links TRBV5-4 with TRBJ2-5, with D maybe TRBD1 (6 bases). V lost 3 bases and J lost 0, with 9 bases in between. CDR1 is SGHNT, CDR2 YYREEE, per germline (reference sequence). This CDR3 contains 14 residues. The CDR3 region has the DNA TGTGCCAGCAGCTACCGACAGGACCAAGAGACCCAGTACTTC. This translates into CASSYRQDQETQYF.

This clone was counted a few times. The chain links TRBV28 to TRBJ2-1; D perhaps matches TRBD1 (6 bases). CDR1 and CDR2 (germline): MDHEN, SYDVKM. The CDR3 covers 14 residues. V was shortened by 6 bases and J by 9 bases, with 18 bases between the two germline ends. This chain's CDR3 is CASRSGAQLREQFF. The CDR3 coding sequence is TGTGCCAGCAGGTCAGGGGCCCAACTACGTGAGCAGTTCTTC.

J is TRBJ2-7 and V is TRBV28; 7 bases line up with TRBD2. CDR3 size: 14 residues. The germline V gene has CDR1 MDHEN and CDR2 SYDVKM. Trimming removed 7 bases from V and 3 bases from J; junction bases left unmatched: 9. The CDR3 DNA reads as TGTGCCAGCAAGGCCGGGACTACTTACTACGAGCAGTACTTC. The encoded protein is CASKAGTTYYEQYF.

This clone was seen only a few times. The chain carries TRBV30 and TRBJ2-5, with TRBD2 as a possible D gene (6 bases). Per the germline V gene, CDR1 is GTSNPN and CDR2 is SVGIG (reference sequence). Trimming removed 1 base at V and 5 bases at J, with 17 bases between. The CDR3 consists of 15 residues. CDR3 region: CAWSGTTGTRETQYF. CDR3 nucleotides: TGTGCCTGGAGTGGGACTACCGGGACCAGGGAGACCCAGTACTTC.

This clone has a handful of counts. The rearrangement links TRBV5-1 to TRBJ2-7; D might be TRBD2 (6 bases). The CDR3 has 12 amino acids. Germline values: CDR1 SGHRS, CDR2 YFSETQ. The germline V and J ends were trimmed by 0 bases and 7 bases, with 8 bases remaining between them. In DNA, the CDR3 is TGCGCCAGCAGCTTGGACCGGGAGGAGCAGTACTTC. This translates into CASSLDREEQYF.

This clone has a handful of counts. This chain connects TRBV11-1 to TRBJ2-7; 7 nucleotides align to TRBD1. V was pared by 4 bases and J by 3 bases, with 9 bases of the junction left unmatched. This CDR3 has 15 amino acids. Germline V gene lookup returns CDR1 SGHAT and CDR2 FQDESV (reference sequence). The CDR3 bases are TGTGCCAGCAGCTCACGACCGGGACAGAACTACGAGCAGTACTTC. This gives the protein CASSSRPGQNYEQYF. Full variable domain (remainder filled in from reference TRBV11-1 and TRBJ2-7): EAEVAQSPRYKITEKSQAVAFWCDPISGHATLYWYRQILGQGPELLVQFQDESVVDDSQLPKDRFSAERLKGVDSTLKIQPAELGDSAMYLCASSSRPGQNYEQYFGPGTRLTVT.

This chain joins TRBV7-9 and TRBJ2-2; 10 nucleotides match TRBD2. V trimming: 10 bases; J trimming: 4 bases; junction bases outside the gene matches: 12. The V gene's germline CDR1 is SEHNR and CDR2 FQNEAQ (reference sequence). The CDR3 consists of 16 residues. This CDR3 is CATPRAASGSTGELFF. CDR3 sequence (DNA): TGTGCCACCCCACGAGCGGCTAGCGGGAGCACCGGGGAGCTGTTTTTT. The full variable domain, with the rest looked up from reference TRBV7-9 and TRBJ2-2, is DTGVSQNPRHKITKRGQNVTFRCDPISEHNRLYWYRQTLGQGPEFLTYFQNEAQLEKSRLLSDRFSAERPKGSFSTLEIQRTEQGDSAMYLCATPRAASGSTGELFFGEGSRLTVL.

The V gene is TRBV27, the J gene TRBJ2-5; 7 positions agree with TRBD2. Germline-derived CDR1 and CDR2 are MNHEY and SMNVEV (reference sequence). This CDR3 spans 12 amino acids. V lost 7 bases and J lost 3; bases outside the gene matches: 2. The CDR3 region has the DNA TGTGCCAGCACGGGGGGAAAAGAGACCCAGTACTTC. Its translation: CASTGGKETQYF.

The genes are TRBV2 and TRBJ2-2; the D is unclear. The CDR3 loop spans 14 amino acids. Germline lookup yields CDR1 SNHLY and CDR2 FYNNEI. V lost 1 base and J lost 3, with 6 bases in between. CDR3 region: CASSEVSHTGELFF. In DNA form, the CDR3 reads TGTGCCAGCAGTGAAGTATCTCACACCGGGGAGCTGTTTTTT.

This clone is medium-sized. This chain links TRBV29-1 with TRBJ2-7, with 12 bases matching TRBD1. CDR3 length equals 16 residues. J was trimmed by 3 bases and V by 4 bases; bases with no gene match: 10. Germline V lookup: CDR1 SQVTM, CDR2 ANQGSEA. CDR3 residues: CSVVIWDRGLLYEQYF. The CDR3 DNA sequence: TGCAGCGTTGTTATCTGGGACAGGGGGCTACTCTACGAGCAGTACTTC.

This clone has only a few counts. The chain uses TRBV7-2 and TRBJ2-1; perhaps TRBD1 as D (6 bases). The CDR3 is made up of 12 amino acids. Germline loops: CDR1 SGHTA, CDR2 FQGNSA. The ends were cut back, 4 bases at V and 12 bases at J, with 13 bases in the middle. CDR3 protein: CASSSDSSMQFF. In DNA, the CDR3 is TGTGCCAGCAGCTCGGACAGTAGTATGCAGTTCTTC.

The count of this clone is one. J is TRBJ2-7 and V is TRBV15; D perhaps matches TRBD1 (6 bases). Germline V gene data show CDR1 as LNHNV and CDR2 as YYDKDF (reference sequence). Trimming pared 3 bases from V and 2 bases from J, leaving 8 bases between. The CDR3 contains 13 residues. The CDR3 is CATSRDRPYEQYF. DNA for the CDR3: TGTGCCACCAGCAGGGACAGACCCTACGAGCAGTACTTC.

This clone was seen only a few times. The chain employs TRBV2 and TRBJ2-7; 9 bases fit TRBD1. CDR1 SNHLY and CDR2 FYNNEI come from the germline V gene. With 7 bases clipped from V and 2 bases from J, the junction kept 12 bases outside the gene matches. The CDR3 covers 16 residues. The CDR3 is CASTLIPGQGPYEQYF. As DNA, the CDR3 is TGTGCCAGCACCCTAATTCCGGGACAGGGACCCTACGAGCAGTACTTC.

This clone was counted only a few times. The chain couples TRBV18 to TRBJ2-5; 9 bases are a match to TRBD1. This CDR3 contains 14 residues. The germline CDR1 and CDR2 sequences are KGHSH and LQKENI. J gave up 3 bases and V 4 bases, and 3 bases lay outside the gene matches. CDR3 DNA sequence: TGTGCCAGCTCACGAGACAGGGGGAAAGAGACCCAGTACTTC. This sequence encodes CASSRDRGKETQYF.

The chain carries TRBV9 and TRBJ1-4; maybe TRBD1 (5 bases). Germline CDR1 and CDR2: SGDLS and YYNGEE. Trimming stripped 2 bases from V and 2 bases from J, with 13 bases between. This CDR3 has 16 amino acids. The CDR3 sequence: CASSVNGAGTNEKLFF. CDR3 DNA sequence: TGTGCCAGCAGCGTCAATGGGGCAGGGACTAATGAAAAACTGTTTTTT.